A single sample is the source of the 8 T cell receptor beta chains below, sequenced in a study of regulatory T cells in long-lasting Graves disease (dated by TCRdb to 2020 to 2023). Reading the label with the study, this specimen's time point is: newly diagnosed GD, antithyroid drugs for less than 3 months. RNA was extracted from PBMCs in TRIzol for both TCR sequencing and RNA sequencing. Library method: multiplex PCR. The sequencer was an Illumina HiSeq 4000. TCR beta libraries were built with iRepertoire HTBI primers and Arm-PCR amplification of CDR3 regions. TCRdb reran the public reads through fastp at Q25 and MiXCR, keeping productive beta chains. Identical CDR3 proteins give one entry, which carries the most common genes and DNA. This sample lists about 220,000 distinct CDR3 sequences; around 20% were detected once. The ten largest clones capture 10% to 15% of the sample. The sample was also linked to a second study, of T cells in Graves' hyperthyroidism and ophthalmopathy.

The specimen was peripheral blood mononuclear cells (PBMCs), collected at new diagnosis, from a patient treated with antithyroid drugs. Receptors were obtained from a woman younger than 45 with Graves disease. Donor details come from another sample of the same person, matched by shared clones.

This clonotype has ten or more counts. At one boundary the junction diverges from the germline segment, which might be a read error. The rearrangement links TRBV5-1 to TRBJ1-4; D not resolved. CDR3 length: 14 residues. Germline CDR1 reads SGHRS; CDR2 reads YFSETQ. The CDR3 loop is CASSPTATNEKLFF. CDR3 nucleotide sequence: TGTGCCAGCAGCCCGACGGCAACTAATGAAAAACTGTTTTTT.

This clonotype was counted many times. The rearrangement links TRBV7-9 to TRBJ2-7; possible D gene TRBD1, 6 bases. Germline V gene data show CDR1 as SEHNR and CDR2 as FQNEAQ (reference sequence). Between the trimmed V and J ends, which lost 10 bases and 1 base, there was a span of 17 bases. CDR3 length equals 14 residues. The CDR3 spells CATSQGLISYEQYF. The CDR3 DNA reads TGTGCCACCTCACAGGGATTAATTTCCTACGAGCAGTACTTC.

This clonotype came up many times. The chain recombines TRBV28 with TRBJ1-5; TRBD1 aligns across 9 bases. The CDR3 totals 16 residues. V gave up 8 bases and J gave up 4 bases; unmatched junction bases: 12. The germline CDR1 and CDR2 sequences are MDHEN and SYDVKM. The CDR3: CASVTGQGMGNQPQHF. The CDR3 DNA is TGTGCCAGCGTAACGGGACAGGGAATGGGTAATCAGCCCCAGCATTTT. Based on the CDR3 plus reference TRBV28 and TRBJ1-5, the full variable domain is DVKVTQSSRYLVKRTGEKVFLECVQDMDHENMFWYRQDPGLGLRLIYFSYDVKMKEKGDIPEGYSVSREKKERFSLILESASTNQTSMYLCASVTGQGMGNQPQHFGDGTRLSIL.

This clonotype came up many times. J is TRBJ1-4 and V is TRBV10-2, with D unresolved. Germline CDR1 is WSHSY and CDR2 is SAAADI. The CDR3 runs 14 residues. V lost 6 bases and J lost 7, with 15 bases in between. The CDR3: CASSQGKGGEKLFF. As DNA, the CDR3 is TGCGCCAGCAGCCAAGGGAAGGGTGGTGAAAAACTGTTTTTT.

The chain combines TRBV5-1 with TRBJ1-4, with D tentatively TRBD1 (5 bases). Germline lookup yields CDR1 SGHRS and CDR2 YFSETQ. The ends were cut back, 4 bases at V and 8 bases at J, with 15 bases in the middle. This CDR3 contains 14 residues. The CDR3 bases are TGCGCCAGCAGCCACGGGACGGTGGAGGAAAAACTGTTTTTT. Encoded protein: CASSHGTVEEKLFF.

At least ten counts were recorded for this clonotype. The genes are TRBV2 and TRBJ2-5; 11 positions agree with TRBD2. Germline trimming cut 6 bases from V and 3 bases from J; bases unmatched to any gene: 3. Germline CDR1 and CDR2: SNHLY and FYNNEI. This CDR3 region has 14 residues. CDR3 in amino acids: CASRKLAGEETQYF. CDR3 sequence (DNA): TGTGCCAGCAGGAAACTAGCGGGAGAAGAGACCCAGTACTTC.

There are many counts of this clonotype. This rearrangement joins TRBV12-3 or TRBV12-4 to TRBJ2-5; D is unclear. The CDR3 covers 13 residues. Trimming pared 5 bases from V and 4 bases from J, leaving 11 bases between. CDR3 region: CASSRDRGETQYF. Written as DNA, the CDR3 is TGTGCCAGCAGTCGCGACCGCGGAGAGACCCAGTACTTC.

In its sample, this clonotype was seen many times. The J gene is TRBJ1-3, the V gene TRBV12-3 or TRBV12-4; maybe TRBD1 (5 bases). The CDR3 runs 15 residues. V lost 3 bases to trimming and J lost 0 bases, with 9 bases between them. DNA of the CDR3: TGTGCCAGCAGTTTCGGGGGAAGCTCTGGAAACACCATATATTTT. This gives the protein CASSFGGSSGNTIYF.